This record concerns one T cell receptor beta chain sequence. Method: immunoSEQ multiplex PCR; TCRdb's copy keeps in-frame clones and lacks some. Here the sample spans approximately 260,000 clones, about 86% being singletons. The sample is drawn from a study of blood T cell repertoires in COVID-19. V lost 5 bases to trimming and J lost 0 bases; unmatched junction nucleotides: 5. CDR3 length equals 16 residues. In germline, CDR1 is SEHNR, CDR2 FQNEAQ (reference sequence). The sequencing input was PBMCs or T cells enriched from blood (not recorded which). The origin of this receptor is a man in his thirties or forties with acute COVID-19. The V and J genes are TRBV7-9 and TRBJ2-1, with 9 bases lining up with TRBD2. CDR3: CASSPRLADSYNEQFF. CDR3 bases: TGTGCCAGCAGCCCAAGACTAGCGGACTCCTACAATGAGCAGTTCTTC.